This T cell receptor (beta chain) was identified during a study of T cells after yellow fever vaccination. About the research overall: In the case of low-cell-number fractions, SMART-Seq v4 Ultra Low Input was used for preparation. Findings of the study overall: Booster samples showed a return of most primary-vaccination clones (around 96% CD4, 88% CD8). Abundant clonotypes from the bulk population could get into FACS-sorted repertoires as contaminants.

The 5'RACE template-switching step produced TCR cDNA and added a universal primer site and UMIs. TCRdb reanalysed the 5' RACE reads using MiXCR and keeps one entry per CDR3 protein. The table has some 110,000 distinct CDR3 sequences, approximately 8.4% seen once. This clonotype was counted a few times. Its cognate antigen is unknown. The CDR3 is 14 amino acids. Germline V lookup: CDR1 MDHEN, CDR2 SYDVKM. Germline trimming cut 7 bases from V and 6 bases from J; bases unmatched to any gene: 7. Here the sequenced sample was CD8+ T cells sorted from PBMCs, taken 45 days after the yellow fever booster vaccination. The sequence was obtained from a man aged 25-45 years who received the YFV17D yellow fever vaccine. The V and J genes are TRBV28 and TRBJ1-5; 9 nucleotides line up with TRBD1. The CDR3 DNA is TGTGCCAGCACAGCGGGACAGGGACGTCAGCCCCAGCATTTT. Amino acids: CASTAGQGRQPQHF.